This T cell receptor (beta chain) appears in the sequencing data of a study of T cells in Graves' hyperthyroidism and ophthalmopathy. The overall study: Peripheral blood was taken when the disease was first diagnosed, before any treatment began.

Study findings and constraints: The majority of expanded thyroid clonotypes above 0.001 also appeared in blood. The model made its ophthalmopathy prediction, and onset followed a median approximately six months later.

Clinical Activity Scores of at least 3, NOSPECS grades of at least 4 and durations under 3 months characterized ophthalmopathy patients. This clonotype showed up many times. What it binds is unknown. The germline V gene has CDR1 GTSNPN and CDR2 SVGIG (reference sequence). V lost 2 bases, J lost 5 bases, and 10 bases lay in between. CDR3 length: 14 residues. The source material, RNA transcripts, was used to amplify TCR beta CDR3 regions. RT-PCR in the first round (using the HTBI primer set) targeted the TCR CDR3. One entry per CDR3 protein results from TCRdb running MiXCR on the multiplex PCR reads. In the table there are around 360,000 distinct CDR3 sequences, roughly 15% of which are singletons.

This TCR was sampled from a woman aged 60 to 75 with Graves' ophthalmopathy. Sequenced input: blood. The V and J genes are TRBV30 and TRBJ1-6; D is ambiguous. Written as DNA, the CDR3 is TGTGCCTGGAGTTTGACACAGCATAATTCACCCCTCCACTTT. Its protein is CAWSLTQHNSPLHF.